One and the same sample provided the 11 T cell receptor beta chains below, sequenced in a study of T cell changes during pregnancy in multiple sclerosis. Measured with immunoSEQ multiplex PCR; TCRdb has only the in-frame clones, and not every one. The repertoire holds 55,000 to 85,000 clones, about nine tenths seen once, with more than 1.4% in the top ten. The input for sequencing was peripheral blood, taken in the third trimester of pregnancy. These receptors were obtained from a female donor with multiple sclerosis, enrolled in a pregnancy study.

The chain is built from TRBV2 and TRBJ2-2, with D maybe TRBD2 (5 bases). Germline V CDR1 and CDR2: SNHLY, FYNNEI. The CDR3 has 13 amino acids. V dropped 3 bases and J dropped 7 bases, with 9 bases sitting between them. The CDR3 nucleotides read TGTGCCAGCAGTGAGGAGGCTGACGGGGAGCTGTTTTTT. Translating it yields CASSEEADGELFF.

The chain uses TRBV10-3 and TRBJ1-2, with D tentatively TRBD1 (6 bases). Germline V gives CDR1 ENHRY, CDR2 SYGVKD. V was cut by 8 bases and J by 2 bases, with 15 bases left in between. This CDR3 has 14 amino acids. DNA for the CDR3: TGTGCCATCTCCCCTGCGGGGGGCAACTATGGCTACACCTTC. Its protein product is CAISPAGGNYGYTF.

The rearrangement uses TRBV10-2 and TRBJ1-2; D is possibly TRBD1 (6 bases). The ends were cut back, 5 bases at V and 8 bases at J, with 12 bases in the middle. There are 12 residues in the CDR3. CDR1 is WSHSY and CDR2 is SAAADI in the germline V gene. In DNA, the CDR3 is TGCGCCAGCAGTCCGGAGACAGGCGGCTACACCTTC. Its translation: CASSPETGGYTF.

The gene calls are TRBV2 and TRBJ2-3, with TRBD2 as a possible D gene (6 bases). The V gene's germline CDR1 is SNHLY and CDR2 FYNNEI. Trimming took 6 bases from V and 0 from J, leaving 10 bases between them. This CDR3 spans 14 amino acids. Here the CDR3 DNA reads TGTGCCAGCAGCGGGAGCCGAAGCACAGATACGCAGTATTTT. It yields the protein CASSGSRSTDTQYF.

This rearrangement joins TRBV7-8 to TRBJ1-2; D might be TRBD1 (6 bases). CDR3 size: 14 residues. V dropped 5 bases and J dropped 8 bases, with 18 bases sitting between them. The germline gives CDR1 SGHVS, CDR2 FQNEAQ. CDR3 nucleotide sequence: TGTGCCAGCAGCCGCATAGCCAGGGGTGAGGGCTACACCTTC. Translating gives CASSRIARGEGYTF.

This sequence joins TRBV5-6 and TRBJ1-2; TRBD1 matches 9 bases. V lost 4 bases and J lost 4; bases outside the gene matches: 2. This CDR3 has 13 residues. Germline CDR1 and CDR2: SGHDT and YYEEEE. The CDR3 spells CASSRDRAYGYTF. CDR3 nucleotide sequence: TGTGCCAGCAGCCGGGACAGGGCCTATGGCTACACCTTC.

The chain uses TRBV19 and TRBJ2-2; no definite D call. Germline lookup yields CDR1 LNHDA and CDR2 SQIVND (reference sequence). Trimming shortened V by 3 bases and J by 1 base, and 3 bases separated the two germline ends. The CDR3 has 13 amino acids. CDR3 loop: CASSIGNTGELFF. The CDR3 DNA sequence: TGTGCCAGTAGTATCGGGAACACCGGGGAGCTGTTTTTT.

This sequence joins TRBV15 and TRBJ1-3; D gene ambiguous. This CDR3 comprises 13 residues. CDR1 is LNHNV, CDR2 YYDKDF, per germline (reference sequence). Deletions cut 3 bases from V and 3 bases from J, with 6 bases between. CDR3 nucleotide sequence: TGTGCCACCAGCAGTCGAGGTGGAAACACCATATATTTT. Protein: CATSSRGGNTIYF. The full variable domain, rest sourced from reference TRBV15 and TRBJ1-3, is DAMVIQNPRYQVTQFGKPVTLSCSQTLNHNVMYWYQQKSSQAPKLLFHYYDKDFNNEADTPDNFQSRRPNTSFCFLDIRSPGLGDTAMYLCATSSRGGNTIYFGEGSWLTVV.

The V gene is TRBV19, the J gene TRBJ1-1; D gene uncertain. The CDR3 contains 14 residues. Germline V lookup: CDR1 LNHDA, CDR2 SQIVND (reference sequence). With 7 bases removed from V and 0 bases from J, the gap between germline ends came to 12 bases. CDR3 sequence reads: CASTSDMMNTEAFF. The CDR3, as DNA: TGTGCCAGTACCTCCGACATGATGAACACTGAAGCTTTCTTT.

The V gene is TRBV6-6, the J gene TRBJ1-1; the D gene is possibly TRBD1 (6 bases). The germline gives CDR1 MNHNY, CDR2 SVGAGI (reference sequence). V was trimmed by 2 bases and J by 1 base, leaving 8 bases between them. CDR3 length: 14 amino acids. The CDR3 here is CASSYTGQNTEAFF. The CDR3 nucleotides are TGTGCCAGCAGTTACACAGGGCAGAACACTGAAGCTTTCTTT.

The chain couples TRBV4-3 to TRBJ2-1; 13 bases line up with TRBD2. Germline V gene lookup returns CDR1 LGHNA and CDR2 YSLEER. There are 19 residues in the CDR3. Trimming cost V 4 bases and J 0 bases; bases outside gene matches: 9. Written as DNA, the CDR3 is TGCGCCAGCAGCCTACGACTAGCGGGGGGCCTTAGCTCCTACAATGAGCAGTTCTTC. Translation: CASSLRLAGGLSSYNEQFF.